These 18 T cell receptor beta chains originate from one sample sequenced in a study of post-analysis software for immune sequencing data. The authors incorporated unique molecular identifiers into the TCR beta cDNA libraries. TCRdb recomputed calls from the PCR reads with MiXCR, one row per CDR3 protein. The data show fewer than 850,000 distinct CDR3 sequences, 30% seen once. Antigens of these TCRs are unknown. Study-level results: A few TRBV segments occurring more often in patients than controls included TRBV5-6, TRBV5-1 and TRBV20-1.

The sample consisted of blood. These receptors were obtained from a girl aged 5-17 years with multiple sclerosis.

V usage is TRBV6-2 or TRBV6-3 and J usage is TRBJ2-5; 10 bases are a match to TRBD1. The V gene end was trimmed by 6 bases and the J gene end by 11 bases; junction bases not matched to a gene: 21. The germline CDR1 and CDR2 sequences are MNHEY and SVGEGT. The CDR3 totals 17 residues. The chain's CDR3 is CASSPGRMGQGCNEQYF. The CDR3 region has the DNA TGTGCCAGCAGCCCGGGACGTATGGGACAGGGGTGCAATGAGCAGTACTTC.

The CDR3 coding sequence is TGTGCCAGCAGCTCAGGGAGGGTGGTTGCTGATTCACCCCTCCACTTT. Encoded protein: CASSSGRVVADSPLHF. The V call is TRBV7-8, the J call TRBJ1-6; possibly TRBD1 for D (5 bases). The germline V and J ends were trimmed by 4 bases and 8 bases, with 18 bases remaining between them. The CDR3 covers 16 residues. Germline CDR1 and CDR2: SGHVS and FQNEAQ.

The rearrangement uses TRBV10-3 and TRBJ2-7; possibly TRBD2 for D (6 bases). The V and J ends lost 0 bases and 3 bases respectively, with 12 bases between them. The germline CDR1 and CDR2 sequences are ENHRY and SYGVKD. CDR3 length: 15 residues. CDR3 protein: CAISESNSGVYEQYF. CDR3 DNA: TGTGCCATCAGTGAGTCTAATAGCGGAGTCTACGAGCAGTACTTC.

This clonotype was found a few times. The chain links TRBV27 to TRBJ2-2; the match to TRBD2 covers 14 bases. The CDR3 sequence is 16 residues long. The germline CDR1 and CDR2 sequences are MNHEY and SMNVEV (reference sequence). The V gene end was trimmed by 5 bases and the J gene end by 6 bases; junction bases not matched to a gene: 5. The CDR3 DNA is TGTGCCAGCAGTCCTAGACTAGCGGGAGGGTCCGGGGAGCTGTTTTTT. Its protein product is CASSPRLAGGSGELFF.

This chain connects TRBV29-1 to TRBJ2-3, with D perhaps TRBD2 (6 bases). Trimming removed 7 bases from V and 8 bases from J, with 22 bases in between. The CDR3 is 14 residues long. The germline CDR1 and CDR2 sequences are SQVTM and ANQGSEA. The CDR3: CSAGLSRLYGTQYF. The CDR3 nucleotides are TGCAGCGCGGGACTGTCCCGTTTATATGGTACGCAGTATTTT.

This clonotype was seen only a few times. The genes are TRBV15 and TRBJ2-6; D unclear. Per the germline V gene, CDR1 is LNHNV and CDR2 is YYDKDF (reference sequence). The CDR3 spans 18 residues. Between the trimmed V and J ends, which lost 0 bases and 5 bases, there was a span of 17 bases. As DNA, the CDR3 is TGTGCCACCAGCAGAGATCTGGCAGCCCAGGAGAGGGCCAACGTCCTGACTTTC. Protein: CATSRDLAAQERANVLTF.

This clonotype has just a few counts. The V and J genes are TRBV29-1 and TRBJ2-5, with D possibly being TRBD1 (6 bases). This CDR3 is 13 amino acids long. V lost 6 bases to trimming and J lost 11 bases, with 22 bases between them. Germline CDR1 is SQVTM and CDR2 is ANQGSEA. As DNA, the CDR3 is TGCAGCGTGGACCGAAGGGGGAGCTCCGCGCAGTACTTC. Residues: CSVDRRGSSAQYF.

V usage is TRBV29-1 and J usage is TRBJ2-1; 7 bases agree with TRBD2. The CDR3 extends over 14 amino acids. Germline trimming cut 7 bases from V and 5 bases from J; bases unmatched to any gene: 11. Germline V lookup: CDR1 SQVTM, CDR2 ANQGSEA. The CDR3 nucleotides are TGCAGCGGGGGGAGGGAGGGCCGGGACAATGAGCAGTTCTTC. It translates to CSGGREGRDNEQFF.

On this clonotype itself: Possible read error: a much larger clone is one base away. V is TRBV4-1 and J is TRBJ1-2; TRBD1 agrees at 10 bases. The CDR3 has 15 amino acids. Germline V lookup: CDR1 MGHRA, CDR2 YSYEKL. The CDR3 DNA reads TGCGCCAGCAGCCAAGATCGGACAGGGGGAAGCGGCTACGCCTTC. As protein: CASSQDRTGGSGYAF.

This clonotype was seen repeatedly, ten times or more. At one end the junction does not follow the germline gene, possibly because of a read error. V and J are TRBV7-7 and TRBJ2-1; 8 nucleotides agree with TRBD1. Germline CDR1 and CDR2: SSHAT and FNYEAQ (reference sequence). The CDR3 has 14 residues. CDR3 DNA sequence: TGTGCTAGCAGCTTGGCAGGGGGCCTGGATGAGCAGTTCTTC. Its protein is CASSLAGGLDEQFF.

As to this clonotype: Likely a read error: the CDR3 ends without its conserved phenylalanine or tryptophan. This chain uses TRBV7-2 with TRBJ2-5; D may correspond to TRBD1 or TRBD2 (5 bases each). The V gene lost 2 bases and the J gene lost 5 bases, with 12 bases spanning the gap. The CDR3 length is 14 residues. Per germline, CDR1 SGHTA and CDR2 FQGNSA. The CDR3 nucleotides read TGTGCCAGCAGCTTAAATGGGGGATGGGAGACCCAGTACTGC. Translating it yields CASSLNGGWETQYC.

The chain carries TRBV20-1 and TRBJ2-3; unclear D gene. This CDR3 is built from 10 residues. The germline V gene encodes CDR1 DFQATT and CDR2 SNEGSKA (reference sequence). V gave up 7 bases and J gave up 8 bases, with 10 bases separating them. The CDR3 sequence: CSVPVGTQYF. The CDR3 DNA sequence: TGCAGTGTTCCAGTAGGTACGCAGTATTTT.

This sequence joins TRBV20-1 and TRBJ2-1; a possible D gene is TRBD1 (6 bases). V was cut by 1 base and J by 4 bases, with 14 bases left in between. This CDR3 spans 15 amino acids. Germline loops: CDR1 DFQATT, CDR2 SNEGSKA (reference sequence). In DNA, the CDR3 is TGCAGTGCTAGAGTACAGTTCGGACAGTACAATGAGCAGTTCTTC. Its protein product is CSARVQFGQYNEQFF.

CDR3 residues: CASSLGGTYGYTF. Here the CDR3 DNA reads TGCGCCAGCAGCTTGGGAGGAACCTATGGCTACACCTTC. This chain uses TRBV5-1 with TRBJ1-2; D gene ambiguous. The CDR3 is 13 amino acids. The germline CDR1 and CDR2 sequences are SGHRS and YFSETQ. Trimming removed 0 bases at V and 4 bases at J, with 7 bases between.

V usage is TRBV5-1 and J usage is TRBJ2-2; no definite D call. Between the trimmed V and J ends, which lost 1 base and 4 bases, there was a span of 11 bases. This CDR3 contains 15 residues. Germline V gene lookup returns CDR1 SGHRS and CDR2 YFSETQ. The chain's CDR3 is CASSLLPYRTGELFF. Here the CDR3 DNA reads TGCGCCAGCAGCTTGCTTCCCTACCGCACCGGGGAGCTGTTTTTT.

This clonotype has more than one count but fewer than ten. V gene TRBV5-1 combines with J gene TRBJ2-3; D possibly corresponds to TRBD1 (6 bases). From germline, CDR1 is SGHRS and CDR2 YFSETQ. This CDR3 comprises 14 residues. V was shortened by 0 bases and J by 5 bases, with 10 bases between the two germline ends. CDR3 sequence: CASSLETGIDTQYF. The CDR3 DNA follows: TGCGCCAGCAGCTTGGAGACAGGAATAGATACGCAGTATTTT.

The V and J genes are TRBV6-5 and TRBJ2-5, with TRBD2 matching over 14 bases. CDR1 MNHEY and CDR2 SVGAGI come from the germline V gene. The CDR3 runs 19 residues. Trimming cost V 2 bases and J 11 bases; bases outside gene matches: 19. CDR3 DNA sequence: TGTGCCAGCAGTTACAGGGGACTAGCGGGGGCCCTCAGAGACAATGAGCAGTACTTC. This gives the protein CASSYRGLAGALRDNEQYF.

The genes are TRBV11-2 and TRBJ2-1; D gene ambiguous. Deletions cut 1 base from V and 0 bases from J, with 10 bases between. The germline V gene has CDR1 SGHAT and CDR2 FQNNGV. The CDR3 is 16 residues long. CDR3 amino acids: CASSLGAGYSYNEQFF. DNA of the CDR3: TGTGCCAGCAGCTTAGGGGCAGGCTACTCCTACAATGAGCAGTTCTTC.